This entry lists 28 T cell receptor beta chains sequenced from one sample in a study of monozygotic twins with inflammatory bowel disease. TCRdb reprocessed the 5' RACE reads; each CDR3 protein has one entry and no DNA is given. This sample's table reports approximately 160,000 distinct CDR3 sequences. Specimen: blood. The source of these receptors is a human donor with ulcerative colitis or Crohn's disease, or a healthy co-twin of an affected twin (not recorded which).

The rearrangement joins TRBV29-1 to TRBJ2-7; TCRdb indicates TRBD1, and absent DNA this call remains unverified. From germline, CDR1 is SQVTM and CDR2 ANQGSEA. This CDR3 has 14 residues. The CDR3 sequence: CSAEAGQGIYEQYF.

The chain joins TRBV3-1 to TRBJ1-5; TCRdb lists TRBD1, though no DNA is available to test this call. Germline loops: CDR1 LGHDT, CDR2 YNNKEL (reference sequence). This CDR3 is 16 amino acids long. This chain's CDR3 is CASSRTGTRGNQPQHF. Full variable domain (missing parts from reference TRBV3-1 and TRBJ1-5): DTAVSQTPKYLVTQMGNDKSIKCEQNLGHDTMYWYKQDSKKFLKIMFSYNNKELIINETVPNRFSPKSPDKAHLNLHINSLELGDSAVYFCASSRTGTRGNQPQHFGDGTRLSIL.

This sequence joins TRBV7-3 and TRBJ1-1; TCRdb proposes TRBD1, but this gene call is untestable without DNA. The CDR3 covers 13 residues. Germline CDR1 reads SGHTA; CDR2 reads FQGTGA. CDR3 amino acids: CASGDRRGTEAFF.

V gene TRBV12-3 or TRBV12-4 combines with J gene TRBJ2-4. CDR3 length equals 13 residues. CDR3 protein: CASSLGWENIQYF.

The CDR3: CASSLSLAISTGELFF. V usage is TRBV7-6 and J usage is TRBJ2-2. This CDR3 has 16 residues. The germline V gene encodes CDR1 SGHVS and CDR2 FNYEAQ.

V is TRBV9 and J is TRBJ2-1; without DNA, the TCRdb call of TRBD2 cannot be checked. Germline V CDR1 and CDR2: SGDLS, YYNGEE. The CDR3 has 20 amino acids. The CDR3 sequence: CASSVGTSGYGGGLYNEQFF. The full variable domain, in which reference TRBV9 and TRBJ2-1 provide the parts outside the CDR3, is DSGVTQTPKHLITATGQRVTLRCSPRSGDLSVYWYQQSLDQGLQFLIQYYNGEERAKGNILERFSAQQFPDLHSELNLSSLELGDSALYFCASSVGTSGYGGGLYNEQFFGPGTRLTVL.

The chain combines TRBV12-3 or TRBV12-4 with TRBJ2-5; no DNA is available, so the TRBD2 call from TCRdb remains unchecked. There are 15 residues in the CDR3. CDR3: CASSLPSGLEETQYF.

This chain joins TRBV7-9 and TRBJ1-1. CDR1 is SEHNR and CDR2 is FQNEAQ in the germline V gene (reference sequence). This CDR3 comprises 14 residues. The CDR3 is CASTLAGLNTEAFF.

The rearrangement joins TRBV29-1 to TRBJ2-7; TCRdb returns TRBD1, unconfirmable since there is no DNA. The CDR3 consists of 15 residues. Germline V CDR1 and CDR2: SQVTM, ANQGSEA. The CDR3 protein is CSVEIWGGLSYEQYF.

The chain employs TRBV25-1 and TRBJ1-6. The CDR3 is 15 amino acids. CDR1 is MGHDK and CDR2 is SYGVNS in the germline V gene. The CDR3 here is CASSVERQPNSPLHF.

This chain connects TRBV3-1 to TRBJ2-1. The germline V gene has CDR1 LGHDT and CDR2 YNNKEL (reference sequence). CDR3 length: 16 amino acids. CDR3 sequence reads: CASSQNLAVSYNEQFF.

The chain couples TRBV6-1 to TRBJ1-3. The CDR3 is 15 residues long. From germline, CDR1 is MNHNS and CDR2 SASEGT. CDR3 amino acids: CASSTLPSSGNTIYF.

The chain combines TRBV5-1 with TRBJ2-5. CDR1 and CDR2 from the germline V gene are SGHRS and YFSETQ. CDR3 size: 13 residues. The CDR3 protein is CASSLDATETQYF.

V and J are TRBV9 and TRBJ2-7; TCRdb picks TRBD2, but there is no DNA to check that call. This CDR3 region has 14 residues. The germline gives CDR1 SGDLS, CDR2 YYNGEE. The CDR3 region is CASTAGWADYEQYF.

This chain connects TRBV29-1 to TRBJ2-1; the D gene TCRdb calls, TRBD1, cannot be checked with no DNA. The CDR3 sequence is 11 residues long. The germline V gene has CDR1 SQVTM and CDR2 ANQGSEA. The CDR3 reads CSVEEGEKQFF.

The chain carries TRBV20-1 and TRBJ1-2; the D call of TRBD1 rests on TCRdb alone, since no DNA is present to check it. The CDR3 is made up of 14 amino acids. Per the germline V gene, CDR1 is DFQATT and CDR2 is SNEGSKA (reference sequence). The CDR3 protein is CSAVESGGYYGYTF.

This rearrangement joins TRBV28 to TRBJ1-1; TCRdb proposes TRBD1, but this gene call is untestable without DNA. The CDR3 consists of 12 residues. CDR1 and CDR2 from the germline V gene are MDHEN and SYDVKM. This CDR3 reads CASSLDRLRTFF.

The rearrangement uses TRBV7-9 and TRBJ1-2. The length of the CDR3 is 15 residues. Germline CDR1 and CDR2: SEHNR and FQNEAQ (reference sequence). CDR3 sequence: CASSFRGPRGYGYTF.

The gene calls are TRBV24-1 and TRBJ2-2; TCRdb names TRBD1, which stays unverified in the absence of DNA. The germline V gene has CDR1 KGHDR and CDR2 SFDVKD. The CDR3 has 16 residues. The CDR3 here is CATSSIPGAPHGELFF.

J is TRBJ2-1 and V is TRBV4-3; TCRdb indicates TRBD2, and absent DNA this call remains unverified. CDR1 is LGHNA, CDR2 YSLEER, per germline. The CDR3 has 16 amino acids. The CDR3 is CASSQVAGGSYNEQFF.

The rearrangement uses TRBV7-3 and TRBJ2-2; TCRdb's D call, TRBD1, is unchecked because there is no DNA. Germline lookup yields CDR1 SGHTA and CDR2 FQGTGA. This CDR3 has 14 residues. CDR3 loop: CASSSSRDTGELFF.

Here the CDR3 reads CASSTKVGGEHEAFF. This chain joins TRBV7-2 and TRBJ1-1; the D gene TCRdb calls, TRBD1, cannot be checked with no DNA. The CDR3 contains 15 residues. Germline V gives CDR1 SGHTA, CDR2 FQGNSA.

This chain connects TRBV12-3 or TRBV12-4 to TRBJ1-5; TCRdb's D gene call, TRBD1, goes unchecked for lack of DNA. CDR3 size: 14 residues. This chain's CDR3 is CASSLQGPSQPQHF.

The genes are TRBV5-6 and TRBJ1-2; TCRdb gives TRBD1 as the D gene, but with no DNA this cannot be confirmed. This CDR3 is built from 14 residues. CDR1 and CDR2 (germline): SGHDT, YYEEEE. CDR3 in amino acids: CASSLLPGNYGYTF.

The chain employs TRBV19 and TRBJ2-1; no DNA is available, so the TRBD2 call from TCRdb remains unchecked. The CDR3 has 14 residues. Germline-derived CDR1 and CDR2 are LNHDA and SQIVND (reference sequence). The CDR3 loop is CASRQTSGGDEQFF.

This chain links TRBV10-3 with TRBJ2-2; TCRdb's D call of TRBD2 is untestable without DNA. The germline V gene has CDR1 ENHRY and CDR2 SYGVKD. The CDR3 runs to 17 residues. CDR3: CATRPLRGLAGSGELFF.

This chain connects TRBV20-1 to TRBJ2-2. The germline CDR1 and CDR2 sequences are DFQATT and SNEGSKA (reference sequence). The CDR3 is 14 residues long. This CDR3 reads CSARGPTNTGELFF.

The chain is built from TRBV9 and TRBJ2-7. Germline V CDR1 and CDR2: SGDLS, YYNGEE. The CDR3 is 13 amino acids. The CDR3: CASSVEEGLEQYF.